This T cell receptor (beta chain) is drawn from a study of T cells in Graves' hyperthyroidism and ophthalmopathy. Exclusions: uncontrolled infection, other autoimmune disease, pregnancy, lactation. What was amplified from RNA transcripts were TCR beta CDR3 regions. Using the HTBI primer set, a first-round RT-PCR was run on the TCR CDR3. TCRdb reprocessed the multiplex PCR reads via MiXCR and lists one record per CDR3 protein. The sample contains around 580,000 distinct CDR3 sequences, approximately 44% of which appear only once. This clonotype has only a few counts. This clonotype originated in a woman younger than 30 with Graves' hyperthyroidism. The specimen was peripheral blood or thyroid tissue (not recorded which).

As DNA, the CDR3 is TGTGCCACCAGCAGACCTTACCAGGGCCCCTACGAGCAGTACTTC. This encodes CATSRPYQGPYEQYF. The V and J genes are TRBV15 and TRBJ2-7; TRBD1 is a possible D gene (5 bases). The CDR3 is 15 residues long. In germline, CDR1 is LNHNV, CDR2 YYDKDF (reference sequence). V was shortened by 2 bases and J by 2 bases, with 13 bases between the two germline ends.